The source of this T cell receptor beta chain is a study of T cell changes during pregnancy in multiple sclerosis. Germline-derived CDR1 and CDR2 are LGHNT and FRNRAP. V dropped 9 bases and J dropped 6 bases, with 8 bases sitting between them. The CDR3 totals 11 residues. TCRdb's copy holds only in-frame clones and misses some; the assay was immunoSEQ multiplex PCR. The sample carries 65,000 to 80,000 clones, 93% recorded once. Sequencing used peripheral blood, obtained in the second trimester of pregnancy. The V call is TRBV12-5, the J call TRBJ2-2; D is possibly TRBD1 (6 bases). The sequence was collected from a female donor with multiple sclerosis, enrolled in a pregnancy study. The DNA of the CDR3 is TGTGCTAGCGAGGGGGCCGGGGAGCTGTTTTTT. Residues: CASEGAGELFF.